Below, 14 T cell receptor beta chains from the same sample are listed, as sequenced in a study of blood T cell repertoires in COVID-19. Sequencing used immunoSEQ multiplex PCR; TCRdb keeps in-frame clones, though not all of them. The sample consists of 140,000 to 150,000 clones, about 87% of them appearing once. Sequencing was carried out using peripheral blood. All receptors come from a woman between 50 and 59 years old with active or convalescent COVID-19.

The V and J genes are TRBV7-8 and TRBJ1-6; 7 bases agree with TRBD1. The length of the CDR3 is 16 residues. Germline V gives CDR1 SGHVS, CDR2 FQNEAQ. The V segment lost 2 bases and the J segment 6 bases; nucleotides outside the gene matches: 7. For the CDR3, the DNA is TGTGCCAGCAGCTTATGGAGCCGGGACAGTAATTCACCCCTCCACTTT. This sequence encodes CASSLWSRDSNSPLHF.

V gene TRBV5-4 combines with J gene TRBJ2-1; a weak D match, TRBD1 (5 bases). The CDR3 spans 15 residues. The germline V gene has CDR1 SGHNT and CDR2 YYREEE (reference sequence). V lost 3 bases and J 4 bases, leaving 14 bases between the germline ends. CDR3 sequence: CASSSPLDSYNEQFF. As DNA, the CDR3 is TGTGCCAGCAGCTCGCCCCTCGACAGTTACAATGAGCAGTTCTTC.

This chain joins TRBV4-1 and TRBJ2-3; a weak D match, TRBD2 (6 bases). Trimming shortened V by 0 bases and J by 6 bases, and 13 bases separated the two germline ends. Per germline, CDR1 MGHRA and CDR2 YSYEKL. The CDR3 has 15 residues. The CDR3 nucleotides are TGCGCCAGCAGCCAAGATCCGGGCGGGGCGGATACGCAGTATTTT. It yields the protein CASSQDPGGADTQYF.

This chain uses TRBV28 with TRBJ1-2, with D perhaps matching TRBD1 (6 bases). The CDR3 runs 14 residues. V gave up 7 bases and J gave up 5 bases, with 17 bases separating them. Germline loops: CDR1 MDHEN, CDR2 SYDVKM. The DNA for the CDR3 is TGTGCCAGCACAACCAAAGGACAGCATTATGGCTACACCTTC. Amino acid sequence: CASTTKGQHYGYTF.

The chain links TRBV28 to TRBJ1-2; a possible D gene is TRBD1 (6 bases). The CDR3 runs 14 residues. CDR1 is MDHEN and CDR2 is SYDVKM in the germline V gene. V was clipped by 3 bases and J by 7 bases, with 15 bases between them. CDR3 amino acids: CASSFLGALPGYTF. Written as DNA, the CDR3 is TGTGCCAGCAGTTTTCTGGGGGCGCTCCCTGGCTACACCTTC.

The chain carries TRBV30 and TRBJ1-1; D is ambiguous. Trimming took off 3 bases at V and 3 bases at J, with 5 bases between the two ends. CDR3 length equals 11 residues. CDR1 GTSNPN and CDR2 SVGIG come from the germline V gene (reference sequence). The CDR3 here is CAWSVDTEAFF. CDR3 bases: TGTGCCTGGAGCGTAGACACTGAAGCTTTCTTT.

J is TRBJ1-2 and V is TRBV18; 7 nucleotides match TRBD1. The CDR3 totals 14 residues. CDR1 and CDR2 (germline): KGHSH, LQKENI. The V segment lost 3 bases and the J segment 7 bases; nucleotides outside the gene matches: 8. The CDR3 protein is CASSPGTETFGYTF. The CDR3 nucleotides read TGTGCCAGCTCACCGGGGACAGAAACTTTTGGCTACACCTTC.

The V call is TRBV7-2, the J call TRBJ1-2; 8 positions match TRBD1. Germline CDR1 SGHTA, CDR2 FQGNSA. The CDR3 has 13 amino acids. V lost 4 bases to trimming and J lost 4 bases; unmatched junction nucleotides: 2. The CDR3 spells CASSSTGAYGYTF. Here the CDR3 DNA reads TGTGCCAGCAGCTCGACAGGGGCCTATGGCTACACCTTC.

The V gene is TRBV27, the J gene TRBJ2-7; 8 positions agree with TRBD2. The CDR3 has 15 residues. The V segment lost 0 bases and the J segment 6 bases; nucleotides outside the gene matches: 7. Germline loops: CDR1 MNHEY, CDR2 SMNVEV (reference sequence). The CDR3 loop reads CASSLSTSGSGEQYF. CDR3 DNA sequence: TGTGCCAGCAGTTTATCAACTAGCGGCAGCGGCGAGCAGTACTTC.

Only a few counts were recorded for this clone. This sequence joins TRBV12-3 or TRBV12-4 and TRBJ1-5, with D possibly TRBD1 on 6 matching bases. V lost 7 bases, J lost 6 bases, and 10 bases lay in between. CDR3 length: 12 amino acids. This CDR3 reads CASNIQGQPQHF. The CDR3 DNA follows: TGTGCCAGCAACATACAGGGTCAGCCCCAGCATTTT.

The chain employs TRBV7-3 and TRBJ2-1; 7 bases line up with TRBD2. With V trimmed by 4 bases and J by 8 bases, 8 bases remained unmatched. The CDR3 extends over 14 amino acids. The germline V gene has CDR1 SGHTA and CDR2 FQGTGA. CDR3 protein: CASSSRGGLDEQFF. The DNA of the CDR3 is TGTGCCAGCAGCTCGCGGGGAGGACTAGATGAGCAGTTCTTC.

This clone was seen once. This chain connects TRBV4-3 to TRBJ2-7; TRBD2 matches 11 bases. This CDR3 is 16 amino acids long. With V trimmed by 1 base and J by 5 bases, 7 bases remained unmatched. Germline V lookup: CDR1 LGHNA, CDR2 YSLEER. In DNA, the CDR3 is TGCGCCAGCAGCCAAGCTTCCACTAGCGGGAGTGACGAGCAGTACTTC. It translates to CASSQASTSGSDEQYF.

CDR3 protein: CASSYSMLIYGTQYF. The CDR3 DNA reads TGTGCCAGCAGTTACTCGATGCTTATTTACGGGACCCAGTACTTC. The rearrangement uses TRBV6-2 or TRBV6-3 and TRBJ2-5, with unresolved D. The CDR3 contains 15 residues. Trimming removed 0 bases at V and 7 bases at J, with 15 bases between. In germline, CDR1 is MNHEY, CDR2 SVGEGT.

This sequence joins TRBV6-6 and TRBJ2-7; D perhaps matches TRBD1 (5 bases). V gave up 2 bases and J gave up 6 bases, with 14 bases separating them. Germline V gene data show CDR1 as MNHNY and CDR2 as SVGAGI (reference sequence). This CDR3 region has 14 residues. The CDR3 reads CASSYGGADTEQYF. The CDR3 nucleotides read TGTGCCAGCAGTTACGGTGGGGCTGACACCGAGCAGTACTTC.